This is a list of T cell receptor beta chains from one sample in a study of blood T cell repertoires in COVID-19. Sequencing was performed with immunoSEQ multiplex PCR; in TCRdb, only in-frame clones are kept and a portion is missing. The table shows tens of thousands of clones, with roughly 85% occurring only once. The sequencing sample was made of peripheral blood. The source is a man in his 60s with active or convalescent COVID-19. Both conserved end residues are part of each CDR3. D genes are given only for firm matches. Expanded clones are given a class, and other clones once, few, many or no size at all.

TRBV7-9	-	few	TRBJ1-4	CASSLAQATNEKLFF	TGTGCCAGCAGCTTAGCACAGGCAACTAATGAAAAACTGTTTTTT
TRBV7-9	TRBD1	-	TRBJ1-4	CASSLRTGGEKLFF	TGTGCCAGCAGCTTACGGACAGGGGGCGAAAAACTGTTTTTT
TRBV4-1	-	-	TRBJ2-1	CASSQDWLESEQFF	TGCGCCAGCAGCCAAGATTGGTTAGAATCTGAGCAGTTCTTC
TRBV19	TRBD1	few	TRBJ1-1	CASSADRAGTEAFF	TGTGCCAGTAGTGCGGACAGGGCTGGAACTGAAGCTTTCTTT
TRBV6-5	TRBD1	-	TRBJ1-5	CASSWTGGHNQPQHF	TGTGCCAGCAGTTGGACAGGGGGACACAATCAGCCCCAGCATTTT
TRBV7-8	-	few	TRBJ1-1	CASSFTGSTEAFF	TGTGCCAGCAGCTTCACAGGGAGCACTGAAGCTTTCTTT
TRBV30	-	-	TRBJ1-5	CAWSVGGNQPQHF	TGTGCCTGGAGTGTAGGGGGAAATCAGCCCCAGCATTTT
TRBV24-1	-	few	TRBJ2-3	CATSDPRGGSTDTQYF	TGTGCCACCAGTGATCCACGCGGAGGGAGCACAGATACGCAGTATTTT
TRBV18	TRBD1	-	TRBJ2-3	CASSPGTARTDTQYF	TGTGCCAGCTCACCAGGGACAGCTCGGACAGATACGCAGTATTTT
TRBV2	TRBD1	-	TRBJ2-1	CASSEAGTAWRYKVDEQFF	TGTGCCAGCAGTGAAGCCGGGACAGCCTGGAGGTATAAGGTCGATGAGCAGTTCTTC
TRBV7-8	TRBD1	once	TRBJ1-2	CASSLVGQQYNYGYTF	TGTGCCAGCAGCTTAGTGGGACAGCAGTATAACTATGGCTACACCTTC
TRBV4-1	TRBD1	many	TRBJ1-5	CASSHRTGQSNQPQHF	TGCGCCAGCAGCCACAGGACAGGTCAAAGCAATCAGCCCCAGCATTTT
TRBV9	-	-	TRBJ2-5	CASSVEERAETQYF	TGTGCCAGCAGCGTAGAGGAGCGGGCGGAGACCCAGTACTTC
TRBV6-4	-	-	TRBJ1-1	CARRQRGGRTEAFF	TGTGCCAGAAGACAGAGGGGGGGGAGGACTGAAGCTTTCTTT
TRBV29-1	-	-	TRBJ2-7	CSVHTSGEQYF	TGCAGCGTTCACACCTCGGGCGAGCAGTACTTC
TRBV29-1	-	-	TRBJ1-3	CSVEDSRLVHDGNTIYF	TGCAGCGTTGAAGATTCCAGACTCGTACATGATGGAAACACCATATATTTT
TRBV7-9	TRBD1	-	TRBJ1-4	CASSLSGTGSPLDEKLFF	TGTGCCAGCAGCTTATCCGGGACAGGGAGTCCCTTAGATGAAAAACTGTTTTTT
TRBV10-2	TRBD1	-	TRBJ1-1	CASSGYTGGRATEAFF	TGCGCCAGCAGTGGCTACACAGGGGGCCGAGCCACTGAAGCTTTCTTT
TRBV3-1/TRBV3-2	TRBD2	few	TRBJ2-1	CASSIGTSGGIF	TGTGCCAGCAGCATCGGGACTAGCGGGGGAATCTTC
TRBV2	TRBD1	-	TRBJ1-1	CASSGQGSEAFF	TGTGCCAGCAGTGGACAGGGGAGTGAAGCTTTCTTT
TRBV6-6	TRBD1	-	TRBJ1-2	CASSTTGGSGYGYTF	TGTGCCAGCAGTACAACAGGGGGCTCGGGCTATGGCTACACCTTC
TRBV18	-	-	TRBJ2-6	CASSPGTSSGANVLTF	TGTGCCAGCTCACCGGGCACCAGCTCTGGGGCCAACGTCCTGACTTTC
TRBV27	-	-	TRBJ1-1	CASSGPVGDTEAFF	TGTGCCAGCAGTGGGCCTGTAGGGGACACTGAAGCTTTCTTT
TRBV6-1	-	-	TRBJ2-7	CASSELYYEQYF	TGTGCCAGCAGTGAACTTTACTACGAGCAGTACTTC
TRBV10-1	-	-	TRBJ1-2	CASEGNYGYTF	TGCGCCAGCGAGGGAAACTATGGCTACACCTTC
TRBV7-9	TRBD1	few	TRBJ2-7	CASRSGTVPYEQYF	TGTGCCAGCAGATCCGGGACAGTTCCCTACGAGCAGTACTTC
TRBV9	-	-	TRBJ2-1	CASSVELGGASYNEQFF	TGTGCCAGCAGCGTAGAGTTGGGGGGAGCTTCCTACAATGAGCAGTTCTTC
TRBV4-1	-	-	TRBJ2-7	CASSQDSAYEQYF	TGCGCCAGCAGCCAAGATTCTGCCTACGAGCAGTACTTC
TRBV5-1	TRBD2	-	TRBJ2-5	CASGRTSGGEETQYF	TGCGCCAGCGGGAGGACTAGCGGGGGGGAAGAGACCCAGTACTTC
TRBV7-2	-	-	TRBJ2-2	CASSPTGTPNTGELFF	TGTGCCAGCAGCCCCACCGGGACACCGAACACCGGGGAGCTGTTTTTT
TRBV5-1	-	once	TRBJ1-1	CASSLDPEDTEAFF	TGCGCCAGCAGCTTGGACCCGGAGGACACTGAAGCTTTCTTT